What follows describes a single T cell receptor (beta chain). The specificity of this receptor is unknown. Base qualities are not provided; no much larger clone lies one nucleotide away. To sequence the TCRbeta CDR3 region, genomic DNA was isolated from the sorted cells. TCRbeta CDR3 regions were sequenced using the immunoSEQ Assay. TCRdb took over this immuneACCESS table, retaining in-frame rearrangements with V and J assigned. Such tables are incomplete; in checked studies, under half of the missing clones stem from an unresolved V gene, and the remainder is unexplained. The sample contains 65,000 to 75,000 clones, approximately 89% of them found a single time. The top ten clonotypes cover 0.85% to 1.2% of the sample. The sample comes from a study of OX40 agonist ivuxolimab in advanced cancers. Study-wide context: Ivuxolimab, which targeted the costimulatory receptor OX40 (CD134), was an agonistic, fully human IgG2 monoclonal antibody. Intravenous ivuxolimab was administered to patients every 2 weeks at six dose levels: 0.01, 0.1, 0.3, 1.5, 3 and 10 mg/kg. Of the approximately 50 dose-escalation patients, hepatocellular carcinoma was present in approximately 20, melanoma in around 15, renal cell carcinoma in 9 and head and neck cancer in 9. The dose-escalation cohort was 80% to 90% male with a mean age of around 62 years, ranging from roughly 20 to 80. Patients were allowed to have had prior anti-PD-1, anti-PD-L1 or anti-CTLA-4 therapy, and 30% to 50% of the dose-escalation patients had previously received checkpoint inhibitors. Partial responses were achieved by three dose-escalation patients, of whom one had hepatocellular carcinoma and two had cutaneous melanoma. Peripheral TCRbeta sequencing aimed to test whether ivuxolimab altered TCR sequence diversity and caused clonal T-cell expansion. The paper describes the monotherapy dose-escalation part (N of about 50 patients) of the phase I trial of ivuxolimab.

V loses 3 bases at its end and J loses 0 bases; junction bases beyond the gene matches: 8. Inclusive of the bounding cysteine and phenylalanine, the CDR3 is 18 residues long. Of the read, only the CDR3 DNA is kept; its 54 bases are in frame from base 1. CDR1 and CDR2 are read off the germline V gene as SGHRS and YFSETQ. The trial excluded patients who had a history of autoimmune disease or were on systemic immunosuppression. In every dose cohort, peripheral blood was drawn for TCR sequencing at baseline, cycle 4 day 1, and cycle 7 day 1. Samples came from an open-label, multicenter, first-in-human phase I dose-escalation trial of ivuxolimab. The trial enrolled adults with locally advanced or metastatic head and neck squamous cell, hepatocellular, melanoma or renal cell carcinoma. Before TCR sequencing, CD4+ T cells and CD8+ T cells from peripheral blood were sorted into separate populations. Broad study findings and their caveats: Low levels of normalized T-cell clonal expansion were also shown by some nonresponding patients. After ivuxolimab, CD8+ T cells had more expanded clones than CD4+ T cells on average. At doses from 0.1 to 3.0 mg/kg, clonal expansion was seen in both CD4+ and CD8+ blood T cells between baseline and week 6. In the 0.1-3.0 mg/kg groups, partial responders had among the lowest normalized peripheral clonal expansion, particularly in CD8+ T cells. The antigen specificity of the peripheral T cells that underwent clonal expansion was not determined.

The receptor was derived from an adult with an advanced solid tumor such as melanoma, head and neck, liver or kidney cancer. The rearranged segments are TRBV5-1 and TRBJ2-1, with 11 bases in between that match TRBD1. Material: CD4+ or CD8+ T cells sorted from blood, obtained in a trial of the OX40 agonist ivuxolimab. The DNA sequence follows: TGCGCCAGCAGCTCCCGGACAGGGGGCTCTAACTCCTACAATGAGCAGTTCTTC. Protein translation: CASSSRTGGSNSYNEQFF.